Included here is one T cell receptor beta chain sequence, with context. These data originate in a study of T cell changes during pregnancy in multiple sclerosis. Assay: immunoSEQ multiplex PCR; the TCRdb copy retains only in-frame clones and omits some. The sample includes approximately 8,500 clones, over 80% seen only once; the top ten take roughly 5.2%. V lost 5 bases and J lost 4, with 11 bases in between. CDR1 and CDR2 (germline): MNHNY, SVGAGI (reference sequence). The CDR3 contains 13 residues. The chain recombines TRBV6-6 with TRBJ2-5, with a possible D match to TRBD2 (5 bases). The TCR sequence derives from a female donor in good health, enrolled as a control in a pregnancy study. This sample comprised CD8+ T cells from peripheral blood mononuclear cells, obtained in the first trimester of pregnancy. CDR3 amino acids: CASSPLAGETQYF. The CDR3 nucleotides read TGTGCCAGCAGTCCGCTGGCGGGAGAGACCCAGTACTTC.